This entry lists 3 T cell receptor beta chains sequenced from one sample in a study of human T cells and chemical hapten exposure. Time point defined: patch test 2, 6 weeks after DPC sensitization. Treatment described: therapeutic diphenylcyclopropenone sensitization with weekly scalp DPC. A single record per CDR3 protein comes from TCRdb applying MiXCR to the RACE reads. The sample lists some 80,000 distinct CDR3 sequences; 11% were seen once. The starting material was whole blood, obtained in connection with sensitization to the hapten diphenylcyclopropenone (DPC). Source of these receptors: a man between 18 and 29 years old with alopecia areata. Some clones in this sample may be carry-over from other donors' samples.

This clonotype was recorded many times. This chain joins TRBV14 and TRBJ2-7; 7 bases are shared with TRBD1. The CDR3 covers 14 residues. Germline CDR1 is SGHDN and CDR2 is FVKESK. J gave up 3 bases and V 1 base, and 3 bases lay outside the gene matches. The CDR3 sequence is CASSQGQGFYEQYV. CDR3 in DNA: TGTGCCAGCAGCCAAGGACAGGGTTTCTACGAGCAGTACGTC.

The chain joins TRBV25-1 to TRBJ1-1; D is possibly TRBD1 (6 bases). Trimming removed 8 bases at V and 4 bases at J, with 11 bases between. Germline loops: CDR1 MGHDK, CDR2 SYGVNS. CDR3 length: 12 amino acids. The CDR3 DNA reads TGTGCCAGCGGCCGACAGGCCACTGAAGCTTTCTTT. Protein: CASGRQATEAFF. The whole variable domain, filled in from reference TRBV25-1 and TRBJ1-1, reads EADIYQTPRYLVIGTGKKITLECSQTMGHDKMYWYQQDPGMELHLIHYSYGVNSTEKGDLSSESTVSRIRTEHFPLTLESARPSHTSQYLCASGRQATEAFFGQGTRLTVV.

The chain links TRBV29-1 to TRBJ2-5; tentatively, D is TRBD1 (6 bases). CDR1 and CDR2 (germline): SQVTM, ANQGSEA. The CDR3 is made up of 14 amino acids. V was clipped by 6 bases and J by 5 bases, with 19 bases between them. The CDR3 sequence is CSVEDSKATETQYF. The CDR3 region has the DNA TGCAGCGTCGAGGACAGTAAGGCCACGGAGACCCAGTACTTC.